The rows below give T cell receptor beta chains drawn from one sample of a study of blood T cell repertoires in COVID-19. Assay used: immunoSEQ multiplex PCR; TCRdb lists only in-frame clones, some missing. There are about 30,000 clones in the sample; 91% occur only once, and 9.9% lies in the top ten. Sequenced sample: peripheral blood. These receptors originate from a human donor with active COVID-19. The donor label of this sample is uncertain. The CDR3 runs from the conserved cysteine through the conserved F or W. Each record gives: V gene, D gene, J gene, clone size, CDR3 protein, CDR3 DNA. A D gene is named only where the DNA matches it firmly. The listing skips clone size in some rows; elsewhere it reads once, few, many or a size class.

>TRBV5-1|TRBD1|TRBJ2-5|-
CASSFRQGGTQETQYF
TGCGCCAGCAGCTTCAGACAGGGGGGGACCCAAGAGACCCAGTACTTC
>TRBV5-1|TRBD1|TRBJ2-1|-
CASSSHDRALSSYNEQFF
TGCGCCAGCAGCTCACACGACAGGGCCCTCAGCTCCTACAATGAGCAGTTCTTC
>TRBV27|TRBD1|TRBJ2-7|medium-sized
CASSLDGQGYEQYF
TGTGCCAGCAGTTTAGACGGACAGGGGTACGAGCAGTACTTC
>TRBV3-1/TRBV3-2|-|TRBJ1-1|-
CASSQDSGGRTEAFF
TGTGCCAGCAGCCAAGATAGCGGGGGTAGGACTGAAGCTTTCTTT
>TRBV6-5|TRBD2|TRBJ2-7|-
CASSWGSGRSEQYF
TGTGCCAGCAGTTGGGGTAGCGGGAGATCGGAGCAGTACTTC
>TRBV5-4|-|TRBJ1-2|-
CASSDRPDRFYGYTF
TGTGCCAGCAGCGACAGGCCTGACCGGTTCTATGGCTACACCTTC
>TRBV7-9|-|TRBJ2-5|-
CASSSAELIQETQYF
TGTGCCAGCAGCTCGGCCGAACTAATACAAGAGACCCAGTACTTC
>TRBV27|TRBD2|TRBJ2-5|-
CASSGGWSNQETQYF
TGTGCCAGCAGCGGGGGGTGGTCCAACCAAGAGACCCAGTACTTC
>TRBV6-6|-|TRBJ1-6|-
CASVVQANSPLHF
TGTGCCAGCGTGGTGCAGGCTAATTCACCCCTCCACTTT
>TRBV7-2|TRBD1|TRBJ1-5|-
CASSAAFGTGDQPQHF
TGTGCCAGCAGCGCAGCGTTCGGGACAGGCGATCAGCCCCAGCATTTT
>TRBV4-2|-|TRBJ2-2|-
CASSQERVNTGELFF
TGTGCCAGCAGCCAAGAGAGGGTGAACACCGGGGAGCTGTTTTTT
>TRBV5-4|TRBD2|TRBJ2-5|once
CASSLGLAGAETQYF
TGTGCCAGCAGCTTGGGACTAGCGGGGGCCGAGACCCAGTACTTC
>TRBV7-9|TRBD1|TRBJ2-7|-
CASSLGTGGGEQYF
TGTGCCAGCAGCCTAGGGACAGGAGGCGGCGAGCAGTACTTC